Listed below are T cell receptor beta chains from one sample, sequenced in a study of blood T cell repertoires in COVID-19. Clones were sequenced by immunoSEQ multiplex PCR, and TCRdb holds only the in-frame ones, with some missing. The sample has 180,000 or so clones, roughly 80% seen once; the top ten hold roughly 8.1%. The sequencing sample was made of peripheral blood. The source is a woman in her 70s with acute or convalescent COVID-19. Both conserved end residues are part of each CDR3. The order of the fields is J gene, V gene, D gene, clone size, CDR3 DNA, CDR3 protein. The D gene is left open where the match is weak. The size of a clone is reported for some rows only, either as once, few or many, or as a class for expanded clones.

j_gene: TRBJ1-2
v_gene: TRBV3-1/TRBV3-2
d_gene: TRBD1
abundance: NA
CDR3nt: TGTGCCAGCAGCCTACAGGGGGCGAACTATGGCTACACCTTC
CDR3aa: CASSLQGANYGYTF

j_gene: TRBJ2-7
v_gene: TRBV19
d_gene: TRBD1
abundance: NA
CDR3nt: TGTGCCAGTAGTCCCGGACAGGGTGGCGAGCAGTACTTC
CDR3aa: CASSPGQGGEQYF

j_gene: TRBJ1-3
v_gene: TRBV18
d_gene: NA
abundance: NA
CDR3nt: TGTGCCAGCTCACCACCTGACAGCAGATGGGGCATATATTTT
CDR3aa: CASSPPDSRWGIYF

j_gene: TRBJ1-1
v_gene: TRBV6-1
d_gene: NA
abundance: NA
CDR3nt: TGTGCCAGCAGTGACCGGGCGGGTAACACTGAAGCTTTCTTT
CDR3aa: CASSDRAGNTEAFF

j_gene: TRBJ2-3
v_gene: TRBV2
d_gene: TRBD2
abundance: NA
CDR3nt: TGTGCCAGCAGTGAAAACGGGGGGTCTTTCCCAGATACGCAGTATTTT
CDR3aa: CASSENGGSFPDTQYF

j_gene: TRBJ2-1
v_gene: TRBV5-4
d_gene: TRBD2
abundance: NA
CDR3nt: TGTGCCAGCAGCTTGGGTGGGACTAGCTCGGGGAATGAGCAGTTCTTC
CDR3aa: CASSLGGTSSGNEQFF

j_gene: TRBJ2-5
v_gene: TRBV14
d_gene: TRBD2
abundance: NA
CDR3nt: TGTGCCAGCAGCCTCGGACTAGCGGGGGACCAAGAGACCCAGTACTTC
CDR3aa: CASSLGLAGDQETQYF

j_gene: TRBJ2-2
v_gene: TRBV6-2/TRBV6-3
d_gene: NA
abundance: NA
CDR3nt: TGTGCCAGCAGTTATTTTCGGGACACCGGGGAGCTGTTTTTT
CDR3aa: CASSYFRDTGELFF

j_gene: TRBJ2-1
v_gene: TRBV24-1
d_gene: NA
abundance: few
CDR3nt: TGTGCCACCAGTGATCAAGCGGCGGGGGCGTACAATGAGCAGTTCTTC
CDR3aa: CATSDQAAGAYNEQFF

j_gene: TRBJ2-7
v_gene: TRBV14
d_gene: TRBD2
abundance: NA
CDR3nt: TGTGCCAGCAGCTTCCTAGCGGGAGACAGGGAGCAGTACTTC
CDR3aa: CASSFLAGDREQYF

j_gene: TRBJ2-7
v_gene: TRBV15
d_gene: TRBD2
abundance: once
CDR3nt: TGTGCCACCAGCAGTTTCGAGGGACTAGCGGGGTCCGGGGAGCAGTACTTC
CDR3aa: CATSSFEGLAGSGEQYF

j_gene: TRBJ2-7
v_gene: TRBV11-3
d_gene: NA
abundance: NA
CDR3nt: TGTGCCAGCAGCTTACGGTCGGGGTACGAGCAGTACTTC
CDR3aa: CASSLRSGYEQYF

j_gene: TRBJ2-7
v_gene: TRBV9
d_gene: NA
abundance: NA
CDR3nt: TGTGCCAGCAGCGCAGACAGGTTTTCCTACGAGCAGTACTTC
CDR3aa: CASSADRFSYEQYF

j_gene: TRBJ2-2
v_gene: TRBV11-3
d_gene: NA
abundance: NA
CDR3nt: TGTGCCAGCAGCCCCCGAGCCGGGAAGTACACCGGGGAGCTGTTTTTT
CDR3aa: CASSPRAGKYTGELFF

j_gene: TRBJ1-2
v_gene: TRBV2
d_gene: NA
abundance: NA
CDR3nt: TGTGCCAGCTACGCGGGGGGTGATGGCTACACCTTC
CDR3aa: CASYAGGDGYTF

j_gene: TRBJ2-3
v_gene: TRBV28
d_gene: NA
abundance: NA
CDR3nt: TGTGCCAGCAGTCCCGAGTGGGCGACCCGACAGTTCCTTTCAGACACAGATACGCAGTATTTT
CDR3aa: CASSPEWATRQFLSDTDTQYF

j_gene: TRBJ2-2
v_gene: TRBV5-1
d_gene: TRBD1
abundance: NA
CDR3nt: TGCGCCAGCAGCCCAAGGACGACAGGGGCCGGGGAGCTGTTTTTT
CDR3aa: CASSPRTTGAGELFF

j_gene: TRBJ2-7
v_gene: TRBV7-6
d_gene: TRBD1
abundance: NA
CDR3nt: TGTGCCAGCAGCCCGTATACAGGGGGCTTCAACGAGCAGTACTTC
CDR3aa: CASSPYTGGFNEQYF

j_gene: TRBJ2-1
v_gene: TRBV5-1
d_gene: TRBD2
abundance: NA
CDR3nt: TGCGCCAGCAGATCGAATTCGGGAGGGTCTGAGCAGTTCTTC
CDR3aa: CASRSNSGGSEQFF

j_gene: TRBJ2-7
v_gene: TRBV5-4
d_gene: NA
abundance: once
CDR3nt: TGTGCCAGCAGCTTGCTCTTGGGGGCCGACTCCTACGAGCAGTACTTC
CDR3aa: CASSLLLGADSYEQYF

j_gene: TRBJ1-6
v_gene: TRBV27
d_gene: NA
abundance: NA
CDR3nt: TGTGCCAGCAGTCCGGACAGAGGACCATCACCCCTCCACTTT
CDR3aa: CASSPDRGPSPLHF

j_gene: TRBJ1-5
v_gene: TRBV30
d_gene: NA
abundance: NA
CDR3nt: TGTGCCTGGAGTGCACCAGGGGCAGCCCAACTTCAGCCCCAGCATTTT
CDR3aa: CAWSAPGAAQLQPQHF

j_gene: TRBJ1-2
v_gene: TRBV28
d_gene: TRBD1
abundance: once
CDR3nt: TGTGCCAGCAGTTTATGGGGGTTTACAGGGGCTGGGGACTATGGCTACACCTTC
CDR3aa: CASSLWGFTGAGDYGYTF

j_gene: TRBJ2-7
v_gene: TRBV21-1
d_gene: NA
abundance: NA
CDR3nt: TGTGCCAGCACCCCGGGACTAAGCTCCTACGAGCAGTACTTC
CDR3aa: CASTPGLSSYEQYF

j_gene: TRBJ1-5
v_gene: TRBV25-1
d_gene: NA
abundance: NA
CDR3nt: TGTGCCAGCAGTGAATCGGGTAGCAATCAGCCCCAGCATTTT
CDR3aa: CASSESGSNQPQHF

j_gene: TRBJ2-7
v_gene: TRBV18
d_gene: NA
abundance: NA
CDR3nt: TGTGCCAGCTCACCGGACAGACAAACCTACGAGCAGTACTTC
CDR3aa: CASSPDRQTYEQYF

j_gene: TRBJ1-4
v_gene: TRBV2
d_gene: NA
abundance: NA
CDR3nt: TGTGCCAGCAGAAGGGAGGGGCAGAAACTGTTTTTT
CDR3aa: CASRREGQKLFF

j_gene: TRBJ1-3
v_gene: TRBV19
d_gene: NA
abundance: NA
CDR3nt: TGTGCCAGTAGGGAAACAGGCTCTGGAAACACCATATATTTT
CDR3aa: CASRETGSGNTIYF

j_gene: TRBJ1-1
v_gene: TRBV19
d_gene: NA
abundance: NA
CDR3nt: TGTGCCAGTAGTGGGGAGGGGGGCAGAACTGAAGCTTTCTTT
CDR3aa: CASSGEGGRTEAFF

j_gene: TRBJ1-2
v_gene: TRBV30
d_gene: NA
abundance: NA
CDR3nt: TGTGCCTGGAGTACTGACAGCTATGGCTACACCTTC
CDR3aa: CAWSTDSYGYTF

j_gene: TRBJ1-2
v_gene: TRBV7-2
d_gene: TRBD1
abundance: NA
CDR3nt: TGTGCCAGCAGCCGGTTGACAGGGGGCGTGAACTATGGCTACACCTTC
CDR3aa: CASSRLTGGVNYGYTF

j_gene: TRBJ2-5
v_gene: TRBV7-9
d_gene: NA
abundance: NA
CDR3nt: TGTGCCAGCAGCCCCCAGGCGGGCGGGGAAGAGACCCAGTACTTC
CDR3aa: CASSPQAGGEETQYF

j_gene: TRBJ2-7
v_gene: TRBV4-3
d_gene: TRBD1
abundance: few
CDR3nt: TGCGCCAGCAGCCAAGACTGGGGACAGGGCTACGAGCAGTACTTC
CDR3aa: CASSQDWGQGYEQYF

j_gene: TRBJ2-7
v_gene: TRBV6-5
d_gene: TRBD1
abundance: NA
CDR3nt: TGTGCCACCCTAAGTCCGGGACAGGGCACCTACGAGCAGTACTTC
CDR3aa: CATLSPGQGTYEQYF

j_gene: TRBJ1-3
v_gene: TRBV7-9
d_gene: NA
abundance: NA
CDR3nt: TGTGCCAGCAGCTTAGGGCCAGGGGACCCCTCTGGAAACACCATATATTTT
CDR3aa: CASSLGPGDPSGNTIYF

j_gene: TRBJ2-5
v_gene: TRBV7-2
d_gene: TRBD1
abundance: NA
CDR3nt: TGTGCCAGCAGCTCGGACAGGGGGGCCGGAGAGACCCAGTACTTC
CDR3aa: CASSSDRGAGETQYF

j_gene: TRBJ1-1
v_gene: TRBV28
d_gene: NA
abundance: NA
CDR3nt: TGTGCCAGCAGTCGACTCAGGGACAATTGGAACACTGAAGCTTTCTTT
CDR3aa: CASSRLRDNWNTEAFF

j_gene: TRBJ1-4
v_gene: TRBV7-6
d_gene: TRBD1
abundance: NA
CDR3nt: TGTGCCAGCAGCTTAGGGACAGGTCTGAATGAAAAACTGTTTTTT
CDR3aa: CASSLGTGLNEKLFF

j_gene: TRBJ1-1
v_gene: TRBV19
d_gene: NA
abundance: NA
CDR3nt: TGTGCCAGTAGTCCCCTGCAGGGTCACCCAGAGAACACTGAAGCTTTCTTT
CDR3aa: CASSPLQGHPENTEAFF

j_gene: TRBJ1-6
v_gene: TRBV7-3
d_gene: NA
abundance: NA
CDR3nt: TGTGCCAGCAGCTTAACCCCCCGTCATAATTCACCCCTCCACTTT
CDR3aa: CASSLTPRHNSPLHF

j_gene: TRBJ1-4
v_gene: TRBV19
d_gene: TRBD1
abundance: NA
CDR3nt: TGTGCCAGCAGGAGGGACAGGGATTCTTTGACTAATGAAAAACTGTTTTTT
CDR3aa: CASRRDRDSLTNEKLFF

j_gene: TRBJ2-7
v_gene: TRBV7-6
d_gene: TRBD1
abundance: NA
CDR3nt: TGTGCCAGCAGCCCGACAGGGGCGCCTTACGAGCAGTACTTC
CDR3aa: CASSPTGAPYEQYF

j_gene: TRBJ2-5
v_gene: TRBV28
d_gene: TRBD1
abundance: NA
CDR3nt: TGTGCCAGCAGTCGTGGGACAGGGAGGCAGGAGACCCAGTACTTC
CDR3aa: CASSRGTGRQETQYF

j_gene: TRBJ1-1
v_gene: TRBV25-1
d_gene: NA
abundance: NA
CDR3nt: TGTGCCAGCAGTGACTGGGGGGGCACTGAAGCTTTCTTT
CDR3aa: CASSDWGGTEAFF

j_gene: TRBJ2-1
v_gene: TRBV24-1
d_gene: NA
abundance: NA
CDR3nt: TGTGCCACCAGTCTTCGGACTCGAAGCAATGAGCAGTTCTTC
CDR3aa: CATSLRTRSNEQFF

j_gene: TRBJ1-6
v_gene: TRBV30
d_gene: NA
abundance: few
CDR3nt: TGTGCCTGGACGGGGGGCGCCGGGGATTCACCCCTCCACTTT
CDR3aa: CAWTGGAGDSPLHF

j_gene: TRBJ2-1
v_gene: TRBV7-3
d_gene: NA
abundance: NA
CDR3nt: TGTGCCAGCAGTCGAGGAGGCCTTGACCATGAGCAGTTCTTC
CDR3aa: CASSRGGLDHEQFF

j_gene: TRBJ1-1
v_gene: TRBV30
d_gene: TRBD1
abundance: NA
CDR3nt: TGTGCCCTATGGACAGGCCGTAATCCGGCTGAAGCTTTCTTT
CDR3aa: CALWTGRNPAEAFF